This is a list of T cell receptor beta chains from one sample in a study of cytomegalovirus exposure and HLA in healthy donors. This table comes from immunoSEQ multiplex PCR, and its TCRdb copy is limited to in-frame clones, with some not included. The table lists hundreds of thousands of clones, about 90% of them singletons. Sequencing was carried out using PBMCs. These receptors all come from a woman in her thirties in good health and CMV-seronegative. The CDR3 runs from the conserved cysteine through the conserved F or W. The order of the fields is V gene, clone size, D gene, J gene, CDR3 DNA, CDR3 protein. A D gene is named only where the DNA matches it firmly. The size of a clone is reported for some rows only, either as once, few or many, or as a class for expanded clones.

V: TRBV29-1; size: -; D: TRBD1; J: TRBJ1-1; DNA: TGCAGCGTTACTTCAGAGGGGGCGGACACTGAAGCTTTCTTT; CDR3: CSVTSEGADTEAFF
V: TRBV13; size: -; D: -; J: TRBJ2-7; DNA: TGTGCCAGCAGCAGATCGGACAGAAGGCACGAGCAGTACTTC; CDR3: CASSRSDRRHEQYF
V: TRBV9; size: -; D: TRBD1; J: TRBJ2-5; DNA: TGTGCCAGCAGCGTAGAGACAGGGGGGCAAGAGACCCAGTACTTC; CDR3: CASSVETGGQETQYF
V: TRBV9; size: -; D: TRBD2; J: TRBJ2-7; DNA: TGTGCCAGCAGCGTATTTTCTAGCGGCTACGAGCAGTACTTC; CDR3: CASSVFSSGYEQYF
V: TRBV7-2; size: -; D: TRBD1; J: TRBJ1-5; DNA: TGTGCCAGCAGCACAGGGGGCCAGAGAAATCAGCCCCAGCATTTT; CDR3: CASSTGGQRNQPQHF
V: TRBV6-6; size: -; D: -; J: TRBJ2-1; DNA: TGTGCCAGCAGTACACAAAGGGGCCTGGGAAATGAGCAGTTCTTC; CDR3: CASSTQRGLGNEQFF
V: TRBV7-3; size: -; D: -; J: TRBJ2-1; DNA: TGTGCCAGCAGCGCCCGGGACAATGAGCAGTTCTTC; CDR3: CASSARDNEQFF
V: TRBV5-3; size: -; D: TRBD2; J: TRBJ2-3; DNA: TGTGCCAGAAGCTGCGGGGGGCTCACAGATACGCAGTATTTT; CDR3: CARSCGGLTDTQYF
V: TRBV11-3; size: -; D: -; J: TRBJ1-4; DNA: TGTGCCAGCAGCTTAGATTTCGGACATACTAATGAAAAACTGTTTTTT; CDR3: CASSLDFGHTNEKLFF
V: TRBV7-2; size: -; D: -; J: TRBJ2-1; DNA: TGTGCCAGCAGCTTAGCGGGGGTCTCCAATGAGCAGTTCTTC; CDR3: CASSLAGVSNEQFF
V: TRBV11-3; size: -; D: -; J: TRBJ2-7; DNA: TGTGCCAGCAGCTTAGCGGGTTACGAGCAGTACTTC; CDR3: CASSLAGYEQYF
V: TRBV9; size: -; D: TRBD2; J: TRBJ2-7; DNA: TGTGCCAGCAGCCCTATCGAACTAGCGGGAGTCTACGAGCAGTACTTC; CDR3: CASSPIELAGVYEQYF
V: TRBV9; size: -; D: TRBD2; J: TRBJ2-7; DNA: TGTGCCAGCAGCCCCGACCCGACTAGCGCCTACGAGCAGTACTTC; CDR3: CASSPDPTSAYEQYF
V: TRBV5-1; size: few; D: -; J: TRBJ1-1; DNA: TGCGCCAGCAGTTTGACCAGGAACACTGAAGCTTTCTTT; CDR3: CASSLTRNTEAFF
V: TRBV14; size: -; D: -; J: TRBJ2-6; DNA: TGTGCCAGCAGCCCAAGGGATTACTCTGGGGCCAACGTCCTGACTTTC; CDR3: CASSPRDYSGANVLTF
V: TRBV6-6; size: -; D: TRBD1; J: TRBJ2-1; DNA: TGTGCCAGCAGTTACCAAACGACAGGGTACAATGAGCAGTTCTTC; CDR3: CASSYQTTGYNEQFF
V: TRBV9; size: -; D: TRBD2; J: TRBJ2-2; DNA: TGTGCCAGCAGCGTAGCGGGAGGGGACACCGGGGAGCTGTTTTTT; CDR3: CASSVAGGDTGELFF
V: TRBV10-1; size: -; D: -; J: TRBJ1-1; DNA: TGCGCCAGCTGGGTGACAGGTGAGAACACTGAAGCTTTCTTT; CDR3: CASWVTGENTEAFF
V: TRBV4-3; size: -; D: -; J: TRBJ1-2; DNA: TGCGCCAGCAGCCAAGTCCTACAGGGTCGGGCTAACTATGGCTACACCTTC; CDR3: CASSQVLQGRANYGYTF
V: TRBV11-2; size: once; D: TRBD1; J: TRBJ1-2; DNA: TGTGCCAGCAGCTTAACAGGGGGCCATGGCTACACCTTC; CDR3: CASSLTGGHGYTF
V: TRBV7-9; size: -; D: -; J: TRBJ2-7; DNA: TGTGCCAGCAGCACCACTTACTACGAGCAGTACTTC; CDR3: CASSTTYYEQYF
V: TRBV6-5; size: -; D: TRBD2; J: TRBJ2-7; DNA: TGTGCCAGCAGTTACTCGGCGGGAGGAACCTACGAGCAGTACTTC; CDR3: CASSYSAGGTYEQYF
V: TRBV2; size: -; D: TRBD2; J: TRBJ2-1; DNA: TGTGCCAGCAGTGAAAGCGTGGGACTAGCGGGAGAGTATGAGCAGTTCTTC; CDR3: CASSESVGLAGEYEQFF
V: TRBV5-1; size: -; D: -; J: TRBJ1-5; DNA: TGCGCCAGCAGCTTGAACCCATACAATCAGCCCCAGCATTTT; CDR3: CASSLNPYNQPQHF
V: TRBV28; size: -; D: TRBD1; J: TRBJ2-7; DNA: TGTGCCAGCAGTCTATCAACAGGGGGCTCTCGCTACGAGCAGTACTTC; CDR3: CASSLSTGGSRYEQYF
V: TRBV2; size: -; D: -; J: TRBJ1-1; DNA: TGTGCCAGCAGCGACTACCCCGACGCCGGGCTCACTGAAGCTTTCTTT; CDR3: CASSDYPDAGLTEAFF
V: TRBV6-1; size: -; D: TRBD1; J: TRBJ2-7; DNA: TGTGCCAGCAGAGGACAGGGACGAGGCTACGAGCAGTACTTC; CDR3: CASRGQGRGYEQYF
V: TRBV27; size: once; D: -; J: TRBJ1-4; DNA: TGTGCCAGCAGTTCGGACCTAAGAAATGAAAAACTGTTTTTT; CDR3: CASSSDLRNEKLFF
V: TRBV4-3; size: -; D: TRBD2; J: TRBJ2-7; DNA: TGCGCCAGCAGCCAAGACACAGGACTAGCGGGTTCGAACGAGCAGTACTTC; CDR3: CASSQDTGLAGSNEQYF
V: TRBV2; size: -; D: -; J: TRBJ1-1; DNA: TGTGCCAGCAGTAGGCCGACAGGAACGAACACTGAAGCTTTCTTT; CDR3: CASSRPTGTNTEAFF
V: TRBV7-7; size: few; D: -; J: TRBJ2-5; DNA: TGTGCCAGCAGACAAAGCCAGGGAGAGACCCAGTACTTC; CDR3: CASRQSQGETQYF
V: TRBV6-1; size: -; D: -; J: TRBJ2-7; DNA: TGTGCCAGCAGTGAAGCCCCCAGGGCCTCGCCCTCCTACGAGCAGTACTTC; CDR3: CASSEAPRASPSYEQYF
V: TRBV6-1; size: -; D: TRBD1; J: TRBJ2-7; DNA: TGTGCCAGCAGTGTCCGGGACAGGGGGTACGAGCAGTACTTC; CDR3: CASSVRDRGYEQYF
V: TRBV29-1; size: -; D: -; J: TRBJ2-5; DNA: TGCAGCGTGTCTTCGGACAGAAACTTACAAGAGACCCAGTACTTC; CDR3: CSVSSDRNLQETQYF
V: TRBV28; size: -; D: -; J: TRBJ2-7; DNA: TGTGCCAGCAGTTTATCCGAGCAGTACTTC; CDR3: CASSLSEQYF
V: TRBV4-3; size: once; D: -; J: TRBJ1-4; DNA: TGCGCCAGCAGCCGAACACCCGGGGCAACTAATGAAAAACTGTTTTTT; CDR3: CASSRTPGATNEKLFF
V: TRBV7-9; size: -; D: -; J: TRBJ2-7; DNA: TGTGCCAGCAGCGTGGCCACCTACGAGCAGTACTTC; CDR3: CASSVATYEQYF
V: TRBV7-7; size: -; D: -; J: TRBJ1-1; DNA: TGTGCCAGCAGCTCGGGGTTGAACACTGAAGCTTTCTTT; CDR3: CASSSGLNTEAFF
V: TRBV5-6; size: -; D: -; J: TRBJ2-2; DNA: TGTGCCAGCAGCTTAGGGGTCACCGGGGAGCTGTTTTTT; CDR3: CASSLGVTGELFF
V: TRBV6-1; size: -; D: -; J: TRBJ2-7; DNA: TGTGCCAGCAAGTTGCTGCCCTACGAGCAGTACTTC; CDR3: CASKLLPYEQYF
V: TRBV29-1; size: once; D: TRBD1; J: TRBJ2-7; DNA: TGCAGCGTTACGCCGACAGGGGGCAACTCCTACGAGCAGTACTTC; CDR3: CSVTPTGGNSYEQYF